The 30 T cell receptor beta chains below were found in one sample sequenced in a study of graft-versus-host responses after intestinal transplantation. The method was immunoSEQ multiplex PCR; TCRdb's version includes in-frame clones alone and lacks a portion of them. The table has more than 9,000 clones, about 95% seen once. The sequences come from bone marrow, collected 521 days after intestinal transplantation. These receptors all stem from a human patient who received an intestinal transplant, so some T cells may come from the graft donor.

J is TRBJ1-2 and V is TRBV18; no firm D call. The V and J ends lost 2 bases and 4 bases respectively, with 11 bases between them. This CDR3 region has 14 residues. The germline V gene encodes CDR1 KGHSH and CDR2 LQKENI. CDR3 nucleotides: TGTGCCAGCTCACCAACCGGCAGTGTCTATGGCTACACCTTC. Translated: CASSPTGSVYGYTF.

This chain connects TRBV6-6 to TRBJ2-7, with D possibly matching TRBD2 (5 bases). CDR3 size: 15 residues. Trimming took off 3 bases at V and 3 bases at J, with 15 bases between the two ends. From germline, CDR1 is MNHNY and CDR2 SVGAGI (reference sequence). For the CDR3, the DNA is TGTGCCAGCAGTTATGTAACAGTCGGGGACTACGAGCAGTACTTC. Residues: CASSYVTVGDYEQYF.

CDR3 DNA sequence: TGTGCCAGCAGCGGGACCCCGGGACTAGCCAAAAACATTCAGTACTTC. It codes for CASSGTPGLAKNIQYF. V and J are TRBV7-6 and TRBJ2-4, with a possible D match to TRBD2 (6 bases). The CDR3 loop spans 16 amino acids. V was pared by 5 bases and J by 0 bases, with 14 bases between. Germline V gives CDR1 SGHVS, CDR2 FNYEAQ.

This clone was seen once. The CDR3 sequence: CASSIGGLAGPGEQYF. CDR3 bases: TGTGCCAGTTCCATAGGGGGGCTAGCTGGACCTGGCGAGCAGTACTTC. The chain joins TRBV19 to TRBJ2-7; D possibly uses TRBD1 or TRBD2 (6 bases each). Germline V lookup: CDR1 LNHDA, CDR2 SQIVND (reference sequence). The CDR3 contains 16 residues. V was trimmed by 8 bases and J by 6 bases, leaving 26 bases between them.

The genes are TRBV7-2 and TRBJ2-1, with D possibly being TRBD2 (6 bases). CDR3 length: 16 amino acids. Germline V gene sequence: CDR1 SGHTA, CDR2 FQGNSA. V gave up 7 bases and J gave up 0 bases, with 16 bases separating them. The CDR3 loop is CASMGGTVSSYNEQFF. The DNA of the CDR3 is TGTGCCAGCATGGGGGGAACGGTTAGCTCCTACAATGAGCAGTTCTTC.

The rearrangement uses TRBV28 and TRBJ1-2; TRBD1 is a possible D gene (5 bases). This CDR3 comprises 14 residues. Germline loops: CDR1 MDHEN, CDR2 SYDVKM. V was pared by 6 bases and J by 4 bases, with 15 bases between. In DNA, the CDR3 is TGTGCCAGCAGCCTTCCTGGAGGGGTCTATGGCTACACCTTC. It encodes CASSLPGGVYGYTF.

The V gene is TRBV10-3, the J gene TRBJ1-1, with no clear D. V dropped 7 bases and J dropped 3 bases, with 15 bases sitting between them. The CDR3 sequence is 14 residues long. Germline V gives CDR1 ENHRY, CDR2 SYGVKD. CDR3 amino acids: CAITVSEGYTEAFF. The CDR3 coding sequence is TGTGCCATCACCGTTTCCGAGGGTTACACTGAAGCTTTCTTT.

V is TRBV6-6 and J is TRBJ2-7; TRBD2 aligns across 9 bases. The CDR3 runs to 15 residues. From germline, CDR1 is MNHNY and CDR2 SVGAGI (reference sequence). The V segment lost 0 bases and the J segment 4 bases; nucleotides outside the gene matches: 4. CDR3 protein: CASSYSAGGGYEQYF. CDR3 in DNA: TGTGCCAGCAGTTACTCAGCGGGGGGCGGGTACGAGCAGTACTTC.

The CDR3 sequence: CSASAGAELYEQYF. The CDR3 nucleotides read TGCAGCGCCTCCGCAGGTGCCGAACTCTACGAGCAGTACTTC. The rearrangement joins TRBV29-1 to TRBJ2-7; D is undetermined. The germline gives CDR1 SQVTM, CDR2 ANQGSEA. The CDR3 has 14 amino acids. With 7 bases removed from V and 3 bases from J, the gap between germline ends came to 19 bases.

The chain recombines TRBV4-3 with TRBJ2-3; no firm D call. The CDR3 length is 15 residues. From germline, CDR1 is LGHNA and CDR2 YSLEER. Deletions cut 1 base from V and 2 bases from J, with 10 bases between. In DNA, the CDR3 is TGCGCCAGCAGCCAAGCTCGAGCATCCACAGATACGCAGTATTTT. Its translation is CASSQARASTDTQYF.

The chain carries TRBV28 and TRBJ2-5; possible D gene TRBD2, 7 bases. This CDR3 comprises 17 residues. The germline V gene encodes CDR1 MDHEN and CDR2 SYDVKM. V was pared by 7 bases and J by 2 bases, with 23 bases between. For the CDR3, the DNA is TGTGCCAGCACTCGCGCGGGGGCAGGGGCACAACAAGAGACCCAGTACTTC. Translating gives CASTRAGAGAQQETQYF.

CDR3 nucleotides: TGTGCCAGTAGTAGCCCTAGCGGGAGGGCCTACGAGCAGTACTTC. Amino acid sequence: CASSSPSGRAYEQYF. The rearrangement links TRBV19 to TRBJ2-7; 12 positions agree with TRBD2. The V gene's germline CDR1 is LNHDA and CDR2 SQIVND (reference sequence). This CDR3 comprises 15 residues. J was trimmed by 2 bases and V by 4 bases; bases with no gene match: 3.

The chain has TRBV7-6 and TRBJ1-2; no firm D call. V shed 1 base and J shed 5 bases, with 5 bases lying between them. This CDR3 has 12 residues. CDR1 is SGHVS, CDR2 FNYEAQ, per germline. CDR3 nucleotides: TGTGCCAGCAGCTTAGGCGGATATGGCTACACCTTC. It translates to CASSLGGYGYTF.

This chain joins TRBV7-9 and TRBJ2-1; no clear D gene. Trimming removed 5 bases from V and 6 bases from J, with 11 bases in between. This CDR3 spans 13 amino acids. Germline lookup yields CDR1 SEHNR and CDR2 FQNEAQ (reference sequence). The CDR3 reads CASSTNDRNEQFF. The CDR3 bases are TGTGCCAGCAGCACTAACGATCGCAATGAGCAGTTCTTC.

J is TRBJ2-6 and V is TRBV27; 9 nucleotides line up with TRBD1. The CDR3 length is 16 residues. Germline V gene data show CDR1 as MNHEY and CDR2 as SMNVEV (reference sequence). V shed 5 bases, J shed 2 bases, and the junction held 4 bases outside the gene matches. CDR3 coding DNA: TGTGCCAGCAGTAATACAGGGGGCGCTGGGGCCAACGTCCTGACTTTC. Translation gives CASSNTGGAGANVLTF.

This sequence joins TRBV4-2 and TRBJ1-5, with D perhaps matching TRBD1 (5 bases). V lost 1 base and J 6 bases, leaving 16 bases between the germline ends. The CDR3 has 16 residues. Per germline, CDR1 LGHNA and CDR2 YNFKEQ. CDR3 in DNA: TGTGCCAGCAGCCAAGGGGGCAGGGAACGGGGTCAGCCCCAGCATTTT. It specifies CASSQGGRERGQPQHF.

This chain links TRBV11-1 with TRBJ1-2, with no clear D. V was shortened by 1 base and J by 4 bases, with 4 bases between the two germline ends. The CDR3 runs to 12 residues. Germline V gives CDR1 SGHAT, CDR2 FQDESV (reference sequence). The CDR3 loop reads CASSLVGYGYTF. DNA of the CDR3: TGTGCCAGCAGCTTAGTCGGCTATGGCTACACCTTC.

The rearrangement joins TRBV9 to TRBJ2-1; D is possibly TRBD1 or TRBD2 (5 bases each). Trimming took off 1 base at V and 1 base at J, with 12 bases between the two ends. Germline assignment: CDR1 SGDLS and CDR2 YYNGEE. This CDR3 contains 16 residues. In DNA form, the CDR3 reads TGTGCCAGCAGCGTAACGGGGACGGGGTCCTACAATGAGCAGTTCTTC. Protein sequence: CASSVTGTGSYNEQFF.

By sample share, this clone is large. The chain carries TRBV7-8 and TRBJ1-2, with TRBD1 matching 10 bases. The ends lost 0 bases at V and 4 bases at J; junction bases unmatched: 2. The CDR3 has 15 amino acids. Looked up from germline, CDR1 is SGHVS and CDR2 is FQNEAQ. CDR3 amino acids: CASSLAGTGVYGYTF. The CDR3, as DNA: TGTGCCAGCAGCTTAGCCGGGACAGGGGTCTATGGCTACACCTTC.

This clone was recorded once. The chain combines TRBV16 with TRBJ2-2, with D uncertain. Germline CDR1 and CDR2: KGHSY and FQNENV. The CDR3 has 13 residues. V lost 3 bases to trimming and J lost 5 bases, with 7 bases between them. DNA of the CDR3: TGTGCCAGCAGCCACACCGAAACCGGGGAGCTGTTTTTT. Encoded protein: CASSHTETGELFF.

The chain couples TRBV6-5 to TRBJ2-7; D gene ambiguous. The germline V gene encodes CDR1 MNHEY and CDR2 SVGAGI. The CDR3 has 14 amino acids. Between the trimmed V and J ends, which lost 6 bases and 4 bases, there was a span of 16 bases. The CDR3 here is CASSPGPVEYEQYF. CDR3 sequence (DNA): TGTGCCAGCAGCCCCGGGCCAGTGGAGTACGAGCAGTACTTC.

The CDR3: CASSQETTGRTYNEQFF. Here the CDR3 DNA reads TGCGCCAGCAGCCAAGAAACGACAGGGAGAACCTACAATGAGCAGTTCTTC. The chain has TRBV4-3 and TRBJ2-1; TRBD1 matches 7 bases. V lost 0 bases and J lost 2; bases outside the gene matches: 7. Germline values: CDR1 LGHNA, CDR2 YSLEER. This CDR3 has 17 amino acids.

The chain is built from TRBV4-3 and TRBJ1-6, with 8 bases lining up with TRBD1. J was trimmed by 10 bases and V by 0 bases; bases with no gene match: 11. CDR1 LGHNA and CDR2 YSLEER come from the germline V gene. This CDR3 region has 17 residues. The CDR3, as DNA: TGCGCCAGCAGCCAAGATCTGGACAGGGAGAAAGGATCACCCCTCCACTTT. Encoded protein: CASSQDLDREKGSPLHF.

The chain uses TRBV28 and TRBJ2-1, with D maybe TRBD1 (5 bases). This CDR3 is 15 amino acids long. Germline V lookup: CDR1 MDHEN, CDR2 SYDVKM. The germline V and J ends were trimmed by 8 bases and 5 bases, with 19 bases remaining between them. The CDR3 DNA is TGTGCCAGCTGCCGAGCCAGGGTCTGGAACAATGAGCAGTTCTTC. Its protein is CASCRARVWNNEQFF.

This chain connects TRBV7-6 to TRBJ2-7; D is perhaps TRBD1 (5 bases). This CDR3 spans 15 amino acids. In germline, CDR1 is SGHVS, CDR2 FNYEAQ. V was clipped by 4 bases and J by 2 bases, with 15 bases between them. The CDR3 region has the DNA TGTGCCAGCAGCTCAATTACAGGTGCCCCCTACGAGCAGTACTTC. Translated: CASSSITGAPYEQYF. The variable domain in full, with the rest retrieved from reference TRBV7-6 and TRBJ2-7, is GAGVSQSPRYKVTKRGQDVALRCDPISGHVSLYWYRQALGQGPEFLTYFNYEAQQDKSGLPNDRFSAERPEGSISTLTIQRTEQRDSAMYRCASSSITGAPYEQYFGPGTRLTVT.

The chain combines TRBV9 with TRBJ2-7, with TRBD2 matching 9 bases. The V segment lost 4 bases and the J segment 2 bases; nucleotides outside the gene matches: 4. CDR3 length equals 14 residues. Germline-derived CDR1 and CDR2 are SGDLS and YYNGEE. CDR3 region: CASSPSGGTYEQYF. CDR3 nucleotide sequence: TGTGCCAGCAGCCCCAGCGGGGGGACCTACGAGCAGTACTTC.

V gene TRBV30 combines with J gene TRBJ2-5, with D maybe TRBD1 (5 bases). V was cut by 0 bases and J by 3 bases, with 8 bases left in between. The CDR3 runs to 13 residues. Germline assignment: CDR1 GTSNPN and CDR2 SVGIG (reference sequence). The CDR3 nucleotides read TGTGCCTGGAGTGTTGCAGGGAAAGAGACCCAGTACTTC. The encoded protein is CAWSVAGKETQYF.

The chain recombines TRBV18 with TRBJ2-3, with 9 bases aligning to TRBD2. Losses at the gene ends were 4 bases for V and 2 bases for J; bases not matched to a gene: 4. Germline V gene sequence: CDR1 KGHSH, CDR2 LQKENI. The CDR3 has 15 residues. Written as DNA, the CDR3 is TGTGCCAGCTCACTGACTAGCGGCTACACAGATACGCAGTATTTT. Protein product: CASSLTSGYTDTQYF.

The V gene is TRBV27, the J gene TRBJ2-4, with 9 bases aligning to TRBD1. Germline-derived CDR1 and CDR2 are MNHEY and SMNVEV (reference sequence). This CDR3 spans 13 amino acids. With 3 bases clipped from V and 7 bases from J, the junction kept 1 base outside the gene matches. This CDR3 reads CASSFGQGNIQYF. CDR3 DNA: TGTGCCAGCAGTTTTGGACAGGGGAACATTCAGTACTTC.

This clone was seen only once. J is TRBJ2-7 and V is TRBV5-1, with TRBD2 matching 10 bases. This CDR3 contains 15 residues. Germline V gene data show CDR1 as SGHRS and CDR2 as YFSETQ. V was pared by 6 bases and J by 0 bases, with 6 bases of the junction left unmatched. CDR3 DNA sequence: TGCGCCAGCAAAGTCTCTAGCGGGAGCTCCTACGAGCAGTACTTC. Translating gives CASKVSSGSSYEQYF.